This is a list of T cell receptor beta chains from one sample in a study of CDR3 diversity in severe acne. Via MiXCR, TCRdb re-called the PCR reads, giving one row per CDR3 protein. The table has 65,000 to 95,000 distinct CDR3 sequences, under 60% seen once. Material: blood. The receptors come from a male donor in good health, without acne. The CDR3 runs from the conserved cysteine through the conserved F or W. A D gene is named only where the DNA matches it firmly. The size of a clone is reported for some rows only, either as once, few or many, or as a class for expanded clones.

TRBV9,TRBJ2-7,TRBD1,NA,TGTGCCAGCAGCGTAGGGCAGGGGGTCCACGAGCAGTACTTC,CASSVGQGVHEQYF
TRBV7-3,TRBJ2-2,TRBD2,NA,TGTGCCAGCAGCTTGACTACTAGCGGGAGGAACACCGGGGAGCTGTTTTTT,CASSLTTSGRNTGELFF
TRBV5-4,TRBJ1-2,NA,NA,TGTGCCAGCAGCTTTCGGGGGAACTATGGCTACACCTTC,CASSFRGNYGYTF
TRBV20-1,TRBJ2-6,TRBD2,NA,TGCAGTGCTAGCACCGGGACTAGCGTCCTGACTTTC,CSASTGTSVLTF
TRBV2,TRBJ2-7,NA,few,TGTGCCAGCAGCAACGACAGGGAGGACGAGCAGTACTTC,CASSNDREDEQYF
TRBV6-2/TRBV6-3,TRBJ2-7,NA,NA,TGTGCCAGCGCCTACCGCCAAGAAGGGGCGATACACGAGCAGTACTTC,CASAYRQEGAIHEQYF
TRBV20-1,TRBJ2-7,TRBD1,NA,TGCAGTGCTAGAGGGGGGGACAGGGAGTACGAGCAGTACTTC,CSARGGDREYEQYF
TRBV10-1,TRBJ2-5,TRBD2,NA,TGCGCCAGCAGTGGGCCCACTAGCGGAGGCCCGGAGACCCAGTACTTC,CASSGPTSGGPETQYF
TRBV12-3/TRBV12-4,TRBJ2-1,NA,many,TGTGCCAGTACAGGTCCCGGTTACAATGAGCAGTTCTTC,CASTGPGYNEQFF
TRBV7-9,TRBJ2-7,NA,few,TGTGCCAGCAGCTTAGCGGGAGGCTACGAGCAGTACTTC,CASSLAGGYEQYF
TRBV18,TRBJ1-4,NA,many,TGTGCCAGCTCCCCCTTCGATCGATTACTGGAAAAACTGTTTTTT,CASSPFDRLLEKLFF
TRBV5-1,TRBJ1-2,NA,few,TGCGCCAGCAGCAAGACTGCGGATGGCTACACCTTC,CASSKTADGYTF
TRBV5-1,TRBJ1-2,NA,once,NA,CASSFYICSARDPNSSNYGYTF
TRBV7-2,TRBJ1-6,TRBD1,NA,TGTGCCAGCAGCTTAGATTCGGGTGCAGGGGGTTCACCCCTCCACTTT,CASSLDSGAGGSPLHF